This T cell receptor beta chain was captured in a study of blood T cell repertoires in COVID-19. TCRdb's table, derived via immunoSEQ multiplex PCR, lists solely in-frame clones and lacks some. Counted here are approximately 440,000 clones, roughly 91% occurring once; the ten biggest clones make up about 0.63%. The CDR3 consists of 15 residues. Germline assignment: CDR1 SGDLS and CDR2 YYNGEE. The V gene end was trimmed by 3 bases and the J gene end by 7 bases; junction bases not matched to a gene: 8. This sequence joins TRBV9 and TRBJ1-5, with 9 bases aligning to TRBD1. The sequence derives from a young man who had recovered from COVID-19. The sequenced sample was PBMCs or T cells enriched from blood (not recorded which). CDR3 DNA sequence: TGTGCCAGCAGCGCTACAGGGGGCCAGGGGCAGCCCCAGCATTTT. Amino acid sequence: CASSATGGQGQPQHF.